A selection of T cell receptor beta chains follows, all from one sample in a study of T-cell memory formation after mild COVID-19. TCRdb processed the 5' RACE reads anew with MiXCR; each CDR3 protein has one entry. The sample yields a few hundred thousand distinct CDR3 sequences, 20% to 25% seen once. Sequencing was done on a sample of PBMCs or a T cell subset sorted from them (not recorded which). The receptors derive from an adult woman who had mild COVID-19 (a few samples of this study predate the infection). Cell type and time point are not known. CDR3s include the opening cysteine and the closing phenylalanine or tryptophan. A D gene is named only where the DNA matches it firmly. The size field is filled for only some rows; it gives once, few, many or a size class.

>few|TRBV14|NA|TRBJ1-1
TGTGCCAGCAGCCACCGGGACCAAAGCGCTGAAGCTTTCTTT
CASSHRDQSAEAFF
>NA|TRBV3-1|NA|TRBJ1-2
TGTGCCAGCAGCCAGTTAGACAGTAACTATGGCTACACCTTC
CASSQLDSNYGYTF
>few|TRBV7-3|NA|TRBJ1-1
TGTGCCAGCAGCCCCGATCAGAACACTGAAGCTTTCTTT
CASSPDQNTEAFF
>NA|TRBV7-6|NA|TRBJ2-1
TGTGCCAGCAGCCCCGCCCGGGCTAGCTCCTACAATGAGCAGTTCTTC
CASSPARASSYNEQFF
>NA|TRBV19|NA|TRBJ1-1
TGTGCCAGTAGAAGGGGAGGGTACACTGAAGCTTTCTTT
CASRRGGYTEAFF
>few|TRBV14|TRBD2|TRBJ2-5
TGTGCCAGCAGCCAAGGGAGGACTAGCGGGTCTCGGGAGACCCAGTACTTC
CASSQGRTSGSRETQYF
>few|TRBV5-4|TRBD2|TRBJ2-3
TGTGCCAGCAGCCTAGCGGGGAAAGATACGCAGTATTTT
CASSLAGKDTQYF
>NA|TRBV5-1|TRBD1|TRBJ2-1
TGCGCCAGCAGCGTGGGACAGTCTCTCAATGAGCAGTTCTTC
CASSVGQSLNEQFF
>NA|TRBV7-9|NA|TRBJ2-7
TGTGCCAGCAGCCCATCCTGGAGTTCCTACGAGCAGTACTTC
CASSPSWSSYEQYF
>NA|TRBV5-6|TRBD1|TRBJ1-2
TGTGCCAGCAGCTTGGAGACAGGGGGCGCTTACTATGGCTACACCTTC
CASSLETGGAYYGYTF
>NA|TRBV6-4|TRBD2|TRBJ2-2
TGTGCCAGCAGTGACACCGGGGGGATTGGTGCCGGGGAGCTGTTTTTT
CASSDTGGIGAGELFF
>NA|TRBV18|NA|TRBJ1-1
TGTGCCAGCAGTCCCCGGACAGAGAACACTGAAGCTTTCTTT
CASSPRTENTEAFF
>once|TRBV30|NA|TRBJ1-3
TGTGCCTGGAGTGCCGGGGGGCTACACTCTGGAAACACCATATATTTT
CAWSAGGLHSGNTIYF
>NA|TRBV24-1|NA|TRBJ2-1
TGTGCCACCAGTGATTTAGGGGGAGGGCCCGGTGAGCAGTTCTTC
CATSDLGGGPGEQFF
>few|TRBV4-3|NA|TRBJ2-1
TGCGCCACCGGCTCGAGCCAATACTCCTACAATGAGCAGTTCTTC
CATGSSQYSYNEQFF
>NA|TRBV19|NA|TRBJ2-7
TGTGCCAGTAGTCGGACCGCGGGAAACGAGCAGTACTTC
CASSRTAGNEQYF
>many|TRBV9|NA|TRBJ2-3
TGTGCCAGCAGCTACAGCAGTTTTAGCACAGATACGCAGTATTTT
CASSYSSFSTDTQYF
>NA|TRBV7-3|TRBD2|TRBJ2-1
TGTGCCAGCAGTCTAGCGGGAGCGGGGTCCTACAATGAGCAGTTCTTC
CASSLAGAGSYNEQFF
>NA|TRBV9|TRBD2|TRBJ2-1
TGTGCCAGCAGCCGGACTAGCGGCTATGAGCAGTTCTTC
CASSRTSGYEQFF
>few|TRBV3-1|TRBD1|TRBJ2-2
TGTGCCAGCAGCCAGATTCCGGGACAGGGTGACACCGGGGAGCTGTTTTTT
CASSQIPGQGDTGELFF
>NA|TRBV20-1|NA|TRBJ2-7
TGCAGTGCTAGCAGAGGGGCCTTAACCTCCTACGAGCAGTACTTC
CSASRGALTSYEQYF
>NA|TRBV24-1|NA|TRBJ1-5
TGTGCCACCAGTGATTTTGGCAACAATCAGCCCCAGCATTTT
CATSDFGNNQPQHF
>many|TRBV13|NA|TRBJ2-5
TGTGCCAGCAGCTCTAAGACTACCCAAGAGACCCAGTACTTC
CASSSKTTQETQYF
>many|TRBV5-4|NA|TRBJ1-1
TGTGCCAGCAGCTTGGGAGGGGAGAGTTATGACACTGAAGCTTTCTTT
CASSLGGESYDTEAFF
>few|TRBV7-2|TRBD2|TRBJ2-7
TGTGCCAGCAGCTTAGTCCCTAGCGGGAGTAACACCCACTACGAGCAGTACTTC
CASSLVPSGSNTHYEQYF
>few|TRBV2|NA|TRBJ1-2
TGTGCCAGCAGTGAATCCGGGGGCTATGGCTACACCTTC
CASSESGGYGYTF
>NA|TRBV20-1|NA|TRBJ2-1
TGCAGTGCTCGTGATATCCCAGCGGATCAGAATGAGCAGTTCTTC
CSARDIPADQNEQFF
>NA|TRBV12-3/TRBV12-4|NA|TRBJ1-1
TGTGCCAGCAGTTTAACAACGAACACTGAAGCTTTCTTT
CASSLTTNTEAFF
>few|TRBV5-5|NA|TRBJ2-3
TGTGCCAGCAGCTTGGCCCGAGTGGGGGCAGATACGCAGTATTTT
CASSLARVGADTQYF
>few|TRBV24-1|NA|TRBJ2-3
TGTGCCACCAGTGATAGGGCCCGTGGGGCGGCAGATACGCAGTATTTT
CATSDRARGAADTQYF
>NA|TRBV5-6|NA|TRBJ1-2
TGTGCCAGCAGCTTGGTTGGGGAATACAACTATGGCTACACCTTC
CASSLVGEYNYGYTF
>NA|TRBV20-1|TRBD1|TRBJ2-3
TGCAGTGCTAGAGTCCTCCTCCCGGGACAGGGCACAGATACGCAGTATTTT
CSARVLLPGQGTDTQYF
>few|TRBV5-1|TRBD1|TRBJ1-1
TGCGCCAGCAGCTCACAGGGGTTCACTGAAGCTTTCTTT
CASSSQGFTEAFF
>few|TRBV7-3|TRBD1|TRBJ2-2
TGTGCCAGCAGCTCTACAGGGGCTAGGGCCGGGGAGCTGTTTTTT
CASSSTGARAGELFF
>NA|TRBV4-1|NA|TRBJ2-2
TGCGCCAGCAGCCAAGTCGGTGGGTTCGGCGGGGAGCTGTTTTTT
CASSQVGGFGGELFF
>many|TRBV5-5|NA|TRBJ1-1
TGTGCCAGCAGCTTGGCCGAGGGGCTCGTGACTGAAGCTTTCTTT
CASSLAEGLVTEAFF
>NA|TRBV7-2|TRBD2|TRBJ2-3
TGTGCCAGCAGCTTAGCGACTAGCATACCCCGGGATACGCAGTATTTT
CASSLATSIPRDTQYF
>NA|TRBV29-1|NA|TRBJ2-7
TGCAGCGTTGAGGGTGGTACAGGCCCGCACGAGCAGTACTTC
CSVEGGTGPHEQYF
>once|TRBV18|NA|TRBJ2-6
TGTGCCAGCTCACCACCTCGGAGCTCTGGGGCCAACGTCCTGACTTTC
CASSPPRSSGANVLTF
>NA|TRBV6-5|TRBD2|TRBJ2-3
TGTGCCAGCAGTTCCTGGGGGGGGAGGTCAGATACGCAGTATTTT
CASSSWGGRSDTQYF
>NA|TRBV7-2|TRBD1|TRBJ2-1
TGTGCCAGCAGCTTGCTCGCCGGGACAGTCTTCTACAATGAGCAGTTCTTC
CASSLLAGTVFYNEQFF
>NA|TRBV24-1|NA|TRBJ2-1
TGTGCCACCAGTGATTTGCAGAGCGGTCGCGATGAGCAGTTCTTC
CATSDLQSGRDEQFF
>NA|TRBV7-9|NA|TRBJ1-6
TGTGCCAGCAGCTTAGAGACCAATTCACCCCTCCACTTT
CASSLETNSPLHF